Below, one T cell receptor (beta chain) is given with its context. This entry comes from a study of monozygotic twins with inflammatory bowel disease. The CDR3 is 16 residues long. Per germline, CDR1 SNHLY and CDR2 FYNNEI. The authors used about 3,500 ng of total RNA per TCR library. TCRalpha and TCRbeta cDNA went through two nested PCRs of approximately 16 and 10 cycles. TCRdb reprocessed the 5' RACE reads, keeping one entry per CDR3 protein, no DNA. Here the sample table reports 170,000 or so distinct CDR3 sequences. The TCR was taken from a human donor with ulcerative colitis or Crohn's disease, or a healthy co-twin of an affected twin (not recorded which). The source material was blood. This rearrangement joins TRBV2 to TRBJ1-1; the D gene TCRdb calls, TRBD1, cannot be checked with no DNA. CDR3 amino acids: CASSEFGAEMNTEAFF.